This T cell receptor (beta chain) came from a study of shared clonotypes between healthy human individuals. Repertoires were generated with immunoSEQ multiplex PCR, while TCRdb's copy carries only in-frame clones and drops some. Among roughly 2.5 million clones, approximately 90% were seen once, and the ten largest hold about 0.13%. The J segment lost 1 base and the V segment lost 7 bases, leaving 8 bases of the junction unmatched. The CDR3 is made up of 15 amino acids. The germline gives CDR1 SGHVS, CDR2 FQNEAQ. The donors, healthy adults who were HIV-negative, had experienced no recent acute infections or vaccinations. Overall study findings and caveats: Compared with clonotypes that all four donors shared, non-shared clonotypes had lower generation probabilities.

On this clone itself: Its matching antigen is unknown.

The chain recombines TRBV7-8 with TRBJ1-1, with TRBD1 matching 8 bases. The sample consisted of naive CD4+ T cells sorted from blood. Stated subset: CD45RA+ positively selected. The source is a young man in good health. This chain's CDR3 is CASTLRGQANTEAFF. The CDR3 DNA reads TGTGCCAGCACCCTCAGGGGGCAAGCGAACACTGAAGCTTTCTTT.